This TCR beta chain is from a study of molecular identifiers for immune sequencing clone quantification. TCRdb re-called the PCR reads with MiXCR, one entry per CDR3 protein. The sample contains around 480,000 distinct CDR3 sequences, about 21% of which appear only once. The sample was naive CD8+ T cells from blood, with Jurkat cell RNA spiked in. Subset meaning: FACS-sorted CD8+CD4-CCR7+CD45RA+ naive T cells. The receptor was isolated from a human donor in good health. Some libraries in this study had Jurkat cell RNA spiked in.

This CDR3 is CASSLHRGQETQYF. The CDR3 coding sequence is TGTGCCAGTAGTCTACACAGAGGCCAAGAGACCCAGTACTTC. This chain links TRBV19 with TRBJ2-5, with D hard to call. Trimming cost V 5 bases and J 1 base, with 11 bases left between them. This CDR3 spans 14 amino acids. Germline V gene lookup returns CDR1 LNHDA and CDR2 SQIVND (reference sequence).